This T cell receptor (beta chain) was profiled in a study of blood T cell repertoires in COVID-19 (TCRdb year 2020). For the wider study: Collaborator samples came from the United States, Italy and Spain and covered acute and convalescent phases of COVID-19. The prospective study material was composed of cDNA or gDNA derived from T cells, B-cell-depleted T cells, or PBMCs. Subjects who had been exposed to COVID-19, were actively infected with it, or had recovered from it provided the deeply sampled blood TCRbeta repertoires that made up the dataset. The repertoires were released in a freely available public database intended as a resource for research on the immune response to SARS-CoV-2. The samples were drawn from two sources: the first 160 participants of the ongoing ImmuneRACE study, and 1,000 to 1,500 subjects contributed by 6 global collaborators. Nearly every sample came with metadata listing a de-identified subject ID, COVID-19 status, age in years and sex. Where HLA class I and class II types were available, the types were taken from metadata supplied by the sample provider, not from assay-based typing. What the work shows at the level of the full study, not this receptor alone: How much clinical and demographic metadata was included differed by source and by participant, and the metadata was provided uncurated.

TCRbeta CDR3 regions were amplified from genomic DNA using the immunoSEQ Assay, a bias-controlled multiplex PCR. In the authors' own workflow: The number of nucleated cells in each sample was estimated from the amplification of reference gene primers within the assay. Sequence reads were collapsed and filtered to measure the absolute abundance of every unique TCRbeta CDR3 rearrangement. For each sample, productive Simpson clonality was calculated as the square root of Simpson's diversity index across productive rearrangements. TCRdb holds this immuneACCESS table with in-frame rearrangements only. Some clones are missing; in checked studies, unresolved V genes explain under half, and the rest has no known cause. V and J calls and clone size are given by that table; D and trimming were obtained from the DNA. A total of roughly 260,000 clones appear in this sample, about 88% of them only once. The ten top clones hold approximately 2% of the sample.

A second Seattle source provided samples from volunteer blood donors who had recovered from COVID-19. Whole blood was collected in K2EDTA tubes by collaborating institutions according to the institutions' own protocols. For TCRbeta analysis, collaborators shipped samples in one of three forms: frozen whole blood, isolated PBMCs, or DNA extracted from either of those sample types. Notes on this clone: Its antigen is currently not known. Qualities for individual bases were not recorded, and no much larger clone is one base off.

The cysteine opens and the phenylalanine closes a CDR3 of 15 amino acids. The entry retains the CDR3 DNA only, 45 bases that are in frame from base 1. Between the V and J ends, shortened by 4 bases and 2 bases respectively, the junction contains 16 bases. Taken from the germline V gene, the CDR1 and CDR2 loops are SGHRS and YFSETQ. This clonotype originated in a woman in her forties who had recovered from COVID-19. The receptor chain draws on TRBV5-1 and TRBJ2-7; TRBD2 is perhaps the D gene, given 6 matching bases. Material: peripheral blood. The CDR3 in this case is CASSLAGLSAYEQYF. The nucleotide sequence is TGCGCCAGCAGCCTCGCGGGGCTGTCCGCCTACGAGCAGTACTTC.